This TCR beta chain was recorded in a study of blood T cell repertoires in COVID-19. Whole-study context: Sources were T cells, B-cell-depleted T cells, or PBMCs; the material itself was cDNA or gDNA.

Source study methods: Counts of nucleated cells, estimated from reference gene primer amplification, were obtained. Only in-frame clones appear in the TCRdb table, and some are missing; sequencing was by immunoSEQ multiplex PCR. V and J calls and clone size are those listed in that table; D and trimming were worked out from the DNA. The repertoire holds approximately 160,000 clones, less than 90% seen once, with under 4.5% in the top ten. The table lists this clone with a few counts. The CDR3 contains 15 residues. The V and J ends lost 8 bases and 6 bases respectively, with 22 bases between them. Germline V CDR1 and CDR2: MDHEN, SYDVKM. Participant reports of clinical history set cohort assignment. Recovered status applied to Cohort 3 donors who had two consecutive negative PCRs. It also applied to those with clearance or with symptom resolution.

The chain carries TRBV28 and TRBJ1-1; tentatively, D is TRBD1 (5 bases). This TCR derives from a woman aged 50 to 60 who had recovered from COVID-19. Sequencing used PBMCs or T cells enriched from blood (not recorded which). This CDR3 is CASPSVGRDTSEAFF. The CDR3 DNA reads as TGTGCCAGCCCTTCCGTAGGCAGGGATACGTCTGAAGCTTTCTTT.